These 20 T cell receptor beta chains were sequenced from one sample in a study of CD8 T cells in Susac syndrome (dated by TCRdb to the late 2010s). Libraries were prepared through the immunoSEQ multiplex PCR assay. RNA was extracted using the RNeasy kit, and about 0.45 to 1 ug of the RNA was reverse transcribed with random hexamers. In TCRdb, the public reads were trimmed at Q25 with fastp and aligned with MiXCR, with productive beta chains retained. Records with the same CDR3 protein are collapsed into one entry carrying the most frequent genes and DNA. For this sample the table gives 150,000 to 200,000 distinct CDR3 sequences, of which roughly 93% were detected only once. The top ten hold just over 0.13% of the sample. Sample: CD4+ T cells from PBMCs. These TCRs come from a human donor in good health.

The table lists this clonotype with a count of one. This chain links TRBV2 with TRBJ2-1; 15 nucleotides line up with TRBD2. This CDR3 region has 22 residues. With 6 bases clipped from V and 0 bases from J, the junction kept 18 bases outside the gene matches. Germline V gene data show CDR1 as SNHLY and CDR2 as FYNNEI. In DNA, the CDR3 is TGTGCCAGCAGGGGATGGACTAGCGGGGGGGATGACATAGCGAGCTCCTACAATGAGCAGTTCTTC. It is translated as CASRGWTSGGDDIASSYNEQFF.

This chain connects TRBV20-1 to TRBJ2-7; 8 nucleotides align to TRBD1. CDR1 DFQATT and CDR2 SNEGSKA come from the germline V gene (reference sequence). The CDR3 length is 15 residues. Trimming cost V 4 bases and J 4 bases; bases outside gene matches: 12. In nucleotides, the CDR3 is TGCAGTGCTACCGACCCCAGGGGGCGCGGGTACGAGCAGTACTTC. Encoded protein: CSATDPRGRGYEQYF.

The chain's CDR3 is CSARVMNTEAFF. In DNA form, the CDR3 reads TGCAGTGCTAGAGTTATGAACACTGAAGCTTTCTTT. This chain connects TRBV20-1 to TRBJ1-1; no clear D gene. Germline V gives CDR1 DFQATT, CDR2 SNEGSKA (reference sequence). The CDR3 spans 12 residues. Trimming took 1 base from V and 0 from J, leaving 3 bases between them.

The chain links TRBV27 to TRBJ2-7; a possible D gene is TRBD2 (6 bases). Germline values: CDR1 MNHEY, CDR2 SMNVEV (reference sequence). The CDR3 has 13 residues. V was pared by 5 bases and J by 4 bases, with 12 bases between. In nucleotides, the CDR3 is TGTGCCAGCAGTCTAGGCGGGGAATACGAGCAGTACTTC. This gives the protein CASSLGGEYEQYF.

V gene TRBV10-3 combines with J gene TRBJ2-5; 7 nucleotides agree with TRBD1. V dropped 4 bases and J dropped 2; count of bases not matched to a gene: 7. The CDR3 runs 15 residues. The germline CDR1 and CDR2 sequences are ENHRY and SYGVKD. The CDR3, as DNA: TGTGCCATCAGTGGAGGGGGCGCGAATCAAGAGACCCAGTACTTC. Protein sequence: CAISGGGANQETQYF.

V is TRBV5-6 and J is TRBJ2-7; 8 bases fit TRBD1. Unmatched junction bases numbered 7, after V lost 5 bases and J lost 6 bases. Looked up from germline, CDR1 is SGHDT and CDR2 is YYEEEE. CDR3 length: 13 residues. CDR3 sequence: CASSWTGLGEQYF. The CDR3 nucleotides are TGTGCCAGCAGTTGGACAGGGCTGGGCGAGCAGTACTTC.

The chain employs TRBV19 and TRBJ2-3, with 12 bases that match TRBD2. CDR3 length equals 17 residues. Germline CDR1 reads LNHDA; CDR2 reads SQIVND (reference sequence). Trimming removed 1 base from V and 4 bases from J; junction bases left unmatched: 6. CDR3 in amino acids: CASSIGASGGAADTQYF. For the CDR3, the DNA is TGTGCCAGTAGTATAGGGGCTAGCGGGGGGGCTGCAGATACGCAGTATTTT.

In DNA form, the CDR3 reads TGTGCCAGCAGACGACAGCAGACCACTGAAGCTTTCTTT. This gives the protein CASRRQQTTEAFF. The V gene is TRBV6-5, the J gene TRBJ1-1; the D gene is possibly TRBD1 (5 bases). The germline V and J ends were trimmed by 6 bases and 4 bases, with 12 bases remaining between them. The CDR3 sequence is 13 residues long. Germline V gene lookup returns CDR1 MNHEY and CDR2 SVGAGI.

This clonotype occurred once. The J gene is TRBJ2-2, the V gene TRBV7-9; 8 bases fit TRBD1. V shed 0 bases, J shed 3 bases, and the junction held 6 bases outside the gene matches. CDR3 length: 17 residues. Germline lookup yields CDR1 SEHNR and CDR2 FQNEAQ (reference sequence). CDR3 nucleotide sequence: TGTGCCAGCAGCTTAGCGCGGACAGGGCCCGACACCGGGGAGCTGTTTTTT. It specifies CASSLARTGPDTGELFF.

This clonotype was found once. The rearrangement uses TRBV5-1 and TRBJ2-7; 9 bases are a match to TRBD1. Trimming at V came to 0 bases and at J to 5 bases, leaving 3 bases not matched to a gene. CDR3 length: 14 residues. Germline CDR1 is SGHRS and CDR2 is YFSETQ. CDR3 sequence: CASSLGDRANEQYF. The CDR3 nucleotides are TGCGCCAGCAGCTTGGGGGACAGGGCCAACGAGCAGTACTTC.

The genes are TRBV19 and TRBJ1-1; D not resolved. V was clipped by 5 bases and J by 4 bases, with 11 bases between them. Per germline, CDR1 LNHDA and CDR2 SQIVND (reference sequence). This CDR3 has 13 amino acids. The CDR3 nucleotides read TGTGCCAGTAGTCGCGCGGAACGCACTGAAGCTTTCTTT. It is translated as CASSRAERTEAFF.

The gene calls are TRBV6-6 and TRBJ1-2; D might be TRBD1 (5 bases). The CDR3 has 16 residues. Germline V gene lookup returns CDR1 MNHNY and CDR2 SVGAGI (reference sequence). V was shortened by 6 bases and J by 4 bases, with 21 bases between the two germline ends. The CDR3 spells CASRAPDSGGLYGYTF. The CDR3 nucleotides read TGTGCCAGCAGAGCTCCCGACAGCGGGGGTCTCTATGGCTACACCTTC.

The chain has TRBV18 and TRBJ2-3, with unresolved D. Trimming shortened V by 0 bases and J by 6 bases, and 10 bases separated the two germline ends. This CDR3 has 14 amino acids. Germline CDR1 KGHSH, CDR2 LQKENI. This chain's CDR3 is CASSPPNPVDTQYF. In nucleotides, the CDR3 is TGTGCCAGCTCACCACCGAATCCGGTTGATACGCAGTATTTT.

This chain links TRBV12-3 or TRBV12-4 with TRBJ2-5, with TRBD2 identical over 10 bases. The CDR3 is 13 residues long. J gave up 5 bases and V 7 bases, and 4 bases lay outside the gene matches. This chain's CDR3 is CASTVLAGETQYF. The CDR3 coding sequence is TGTGCCAGCACCGTACTAGCGGGGGAGACCCAGTACTTC.

This clonotype came up once. The J gene is TRBJ1-2, the V gene TRBV19; 8 nucleotides agree with TRBD1. After removal of 5 bases from V and 8 bases from J, the junction contained 7 bases not matched to a gene. Per the germline V gene, CDR1 is LNHDA and CDR2 is SQIVND (reference sequence). The CDR3 is made up of 13 amino acids. The CDR3 region is CASSRTGQDGYTF. In nucleotides, the CDR3 is TGTGCCAGTAGTCGGACAGGGCAGGACGGCTACACCTTC.

V and J are TRBV6-1 and TRBJ2-1; 9 bases line up with TRBD1. The junction had 4 bases not matched to a gene; V was cut back by 3 bases and J by 7 bases. Germline loops: CDR1 MNHNS, CDR2 SASEGT. The CDR3 consists of 14 residues. CDR3 nucleotide sequence: TGTGCCAGCAGTGAGAACAGGGGGCAAAATGAGCAGTTCTTC. This codes for CASSENRGQNEQFF.

The chain links TRBV27 to TRBJ1-2; a possible D gene is TRBD1 (6 bases). The CDR3 is 15 residues long. Trimming stripped 1 base from V and 7 bases from J, with 16 bases between. The germline CDR1 and CDR2 sequences are MNHEY and SMNVEV (reference sequence). The CDR3, as DNA: TGTGCCAGCAGTTTATTCGGGGGCCCGAGCGGTGGCTACACCTTC. Translation gives CASSLFGGPSGGYTF.

The genes are TRBV18 and TRBJ1-2; TRBD1 matches 9 bases. The CDR3 runs to 15 residues. In germline, CDR1 is KGHSH, CDR2 LQKENI. The trim removed 3 bases at V and 8 bases at J, leaving 10 bases unmatched. As DNA, the CDR3 is TGTGCCAGCTCACCGGCCGGGACAGGGATTAGCGGCTACACCTTC. Translating it yields CASSPAGTGISGYTF.

The CDR3 loop reads CASSKQGDDGYTF. The DNA for the CDR3 is TGTGCCAGCTCAAAACAGGGGGATGATGGCTACACCTTC. The rearrangement uses TRBV18 and TRBJ1-2; 8 positions match TRBD1. This CDR3 is built from 13 residues. Germline assignment: CDR1 KGHSH and CDR2 LQKENI. V shed 5 bases, J shed 6 bases, and the junction held 5 bases outside the gene matches.

The chain carries TRBV2 and TRBJ1-6, with 7 bases aligning to TRBD1. The CDR3 loop spans 15 amino acids. The V gene end was trimmed by 4 bases and the J gene end by 5 bases; junction bases not matched to a gene: 5. Per the germline V gene, CDR1 is SNHLY and CDR2 is FYNNEI. CDR3 bases: TGTGCCAGCAGTGTCGAGGGACAGAATAATTCACCCCTCCACTTT. It codes for CASSVEGQNNSPLHF.